These T cell receptor beta chains were read from a single sample in a study of patients and donors after allogeneic stem cell transplantation. TCRdb ran MiXCR on the RT-PCR reads and lists one entry per CDR3 protein. This sample has around 240,000 distinct CDR3 sequences, with 12% to 15% found just once. The material sequenced was blood, either unsorted or a sorted T cell fraction (not recorded which). The receptors come from a human donor who was either an allogeneic HSCT recipient or a stem cell or donor lymphocyte infusion donor (not recorded which). It is not recorded whose cells these are; they may come from a transplant donor. The CDR3 runs from the conserved cysteine through the conserved F or W. Each record gives: D gene, J gene, V gene, clone size, CDR3 DNA, CDR3 protein. The D gene is left open where the match is weak. Clone size is given for some rows only: seen once, a few or many times, or a class if the clone is expanded.

d_call: TRBD1; j_call: TRBJ2-2; v_call: TRBV2; clone_size: NA; cdr3_nt: TGTGCCAGCAGAAAAAATACAGGGGCCACCGGGGAGCTGTTTTTT; cdr3_aa: CASRKNTGATGELFF
d_call: NA; j_call: TRBJ1-3; v_call: TRBV11-2; clone_size: NA; cdr3_nt: TGTGCCAGCAGCGCTGCGGGCCGCGGGGGCAATGGTGGAAACACCATATATTTT; cdr3_aa: CASSAAGRGGNGGNTIYF
d_call: NA; j_call: TRBJ1-5; v_call: TRBV12-3/TRBV12-4; clone_size: NA; cdr3_nt: TGTGCCAGCAGTTCAGGGGTCCGGCAGCCCCAGCATTTT; cdr3_aa: CASSSGVRQPQHF
d_call: TRBD2; j_call: TRBJ2-1; v_call: TRBV5-6; clone_size: many; cdr3_nt: TGTGCCGCGGGGGACAATGAGCAGTTCTTC; cdr3_aa: CAAGDNEQFF
d_call: TRBD1; j_call: TRBJ2-1; v_call: TRBV5-1; clone_size: few; cdr3_nt: TGCGCCAGCAGCCCATATTCGGGACAGGGGGTCAATGAGCAGTTCTTC; cdr3_aa: CASSPYSGQGVNEQFF
d_call: TRBD1; j_call: TRBJ2-5; v_call: TRBV4-1; clone_size: many; cdr3_nt: TGCGCCAGCAGCCGACAGGGTTGGGAGACCCAGTACTTC; cdr3_aa: CASSRQGWETQYF
d_call: TRBD2; j_call: TRBJ2-1; v_call: TRBV5-6; clone_size: many; cdr3_nt: TGTGCCAGCAGCCCCCGGACTAGCGGGGGGGCCCATGAGCAGTTCTTC; cdr3_aa: CASSPRTSGGAHEQFF
d_call: TRBD2; j_call: TRBJ2-1; v_call: TRBV11-2; clone_size: many; cdr3_nt: TGTGCCAGCAGCCTACTAGCGGGGGGGATCGACAATGAGCAGTTCTTC; cdr3_aa: CASSLLAGGIDNEQFF
d_call: NA; j_call: TRBJ1-1; v_call: TRBV18; clone_size: many; cdr3_nt: TGTGCCAGCTCACCTTATCGACAGGAGTCAAGTGAAGCTTTCTTT; cdr3_aa: CASSPYRQESSEAFF
d_call: NA; j_call: TRBJ2-3; v_call: TRBV18; clone_size: NA; cdr3_nt: TGTGCCAGCTCACCACTATCGGGGGGCACAGATACGCAGTATTTT; cdr3_aa: CASSPLSGGTDTQYF
d_call: NA; j_call: TRBJ1-5; v_call: TRBV24-1; clone_size: NA; cdr3_nt: TGTGCCACCAGTGATTTTGGCTCCCTTCACCAGCATTTT; cdr3_aa: CATSDFGSLHQHF
d_call: NA; j_call: TRBJ2-3; v_call: TRBV25-1; clone_size: few; cdr3_nt: TGTGCCAGCAGTCCCCAGGGGGGACTAGGAACAGATACGCAGTATTTT; cdr3_aa: CASSPQGGLGTDTQYF
d_call: NA; j_call: TRBJ1-1; v_call: TRBV6-6; clone_size: many; cdr3_nt: TGTGCCAGCAGTTACTCCGACAACACTGAAGCTTTCTTT; cdr3_aa: CASSYSDNTEAFF
d_call: NA; j_call: TRBJ2-7; v_call: TRBV20-1; clone_size: NA; cdr3_nt: TGCAGTGCTAGAGCCCCCTCCTACGAGCAGTACTTC; cdr3_aa: CSARAPSYEQYF
d_call: TRBD1; j_call: TRBJ1-4; v_call: TRBV7-2; clone_size: NA; cdr3_nt: TGTGCCAGCAGCTACGACAGGGGGCGGCTTAATGAAAAACTGTTTTTT; cdr3_aa: CASSYDRGRLNEKLFF
d_call: NA; j_call: TRBJ1-1; v_call: TRBV29-1; clone_size: NA; cdr3_nt: TGCAGCCCCGCTGCTGGGACGCAAGCTTTCTTT; cdr3_aa: CSPAAGTQAFF
d_call: TRBD2; j_call: TRBJ2-1; v_call: TRBV2; clone_size: NA; cdr3_nt: TGTGCCAGCAGAGTAGCGGGAGTTGGCTACAATGAGCAGTTCTTC; cdr3_aa: CASRVAGVGYNEQFF
d_call: TRBD1; j_call: TRBJ2-7; v_call: TRBV15; clone_size: many; cdr3_nt: TGTGCCACCAGCAGAGATGGACAGGGACCCTACGAGCAGTACTTC; cdr3_aa: CATSRDGQGPYEQYF
d_call: NA; j_call: TRBJ1-2; v_call: TRBV3-1; clone_size: NA; cdr3_nt: TGTGCCAGCAGCCCCCAGATTAACTATGGCTACACCTTC; cdr3_aa: CASSPQINYGYTF
d_call: NA; j_call: TRBJ2-7; v_call: TRBV19; clone_size: NA; cdr3_nt: TGTGCCAGTAGTATAGGTGGCGACTACGAGCAGTACTTC; cdr3_aa: CASSIGGDYEQYF
d_call: TRBD1; j_call: TRBJ2-1; v_call: TRBV3-1; clone_size: few; cdr3_nt: TGTGCCAGCAGCCCCGGGACAGCCACCTACAATGAGCAGTTCTTC; cdr3_aa: CASSPGTATYNEQFF
d_call: TRBD1; j_call: TRBJ1-5; v_call: TRBV30; clone_size: NA; cdr3_nt: TGTGCCTGCCAACCCGGACAGGGTAATCAGCCCCAGCATTTT; cdr3_aa: CACQPGQGNQPQHF
d_call: TRBD2; j_call: TRBJ2-3; v_call: TRBV12-3/TRBV12-4; clone_size: NA; cdr3_nt: TGTGCCAGCAGCCCTAAGGGACGGGGGGGCCGAAACACAGATACGCAGTATTTT; cdr3_aa: CASSPKGRGGRNTDTQYF
d_call: TRBD2; j_call: TRBJ2-5; v_call: TRBV29-1; clone_size: many; cdr3_nt: TGCAGCTTTGGGATAGCGGGAGAGACCCAGTACTTC; cdr3_aa: CSFGIAGETQYF
d_call: TRBD1; j_call: TRBJ2-3; v_call: TRBV5-4; clone_size: NA; cdr3_nt: TGTGCCAGCAGCTTGGGGGGACAGGGGACAGATACGCAGTATTTT; cdr3_aa: CASSLGGQGTDTQYF
d_call: NA; j_call: TRBJ2-3; v_call: TRBV9; clone_size: few; cdr3_nt: TGTGCCAGCAGCGTGGCGCCCCCCGATACGCAGTATTTT; cdr3_aa: CASSVAPPDTQYF
d_call: NA; j_call: TRBJ1-1; v_call: TRBV5-6; clone_size: once; cdr3_nt: TGTGCCAGCAGCTTGGGGCCAGGTGCGAACACTGAAGCTTTCTTT; cdr3_aa: CASSLGPGANTEAFF
d_call: NA; j_call: TRBJ2-2; v_call: TRBV5-4; clone_size: once; cdr3_nt: TGTGCCAGCAGCTTCGGGGGCCCCGGGGAGCTGTTTTTT; cdr3_aa: CASSFGGPGELFF
d_call: TRBD2; j_call: TRBJ2-1; v_call: TRBV4-2; clone_size: many; cdr3_nt: TGTGCCAGCAGCCCGGGGACTAGCGGGGACTACAATGAGCAGTTCTTC; cdr3_aa: CASSPGTSGDYNEQFF
d_call: NA; j_call: TRBJ2-3; v_call: TRBV9; clone_size: few; cdr3_nt: TGTGCCAGCAGCGTAGGAGGGGCGGGACTCACAGATACGCAGTATTTT; cdr3_aa: CASSVGGAGLTDTQYF
d_call: NA; j_call: TRBJ1-2; v_call: TRBV20-1; clone_size: many; cdr3_nt: TGCAGTGCTAGAAGCCGGGGTTGGGGGCCCAACTATGGCTACACCTTC; cdr3_aa: CSARSRGWGPNYGYTF
d_call: NA; j_call: TRBJ1-1; v_call: TRBV20-1; clone_size: many; cdr3_nt: TGCAGTGCTGATTTGGCGAACACTGAAGCTTTCTTT; cdr3_aa: CSADLANTEAFF
d_call: TRBD1; j_call: TRBJ1-4; v_call: TRBV10-3; clone_size: few; cdr3_nt: TGTGCAGAACAGACAGGGAGTTACGTAACTAATGAAAAACTGTTTTTT; cdr3_aa: CAEQTGSYVTNEKLFF
d_call: NA; j_call: TRBJ2-3; v_call: TRBV25-1; clone_size: many; cdr3_nt: TGTGCCAGCAGTGAATTGGCTAGCAGTAGCACAGATACGCAGTATTTT; cdr3_aa: CASSELASSSTDTQYF
d_call: NA; j_call: TRBJ2-2; v_call: TRBV10-3; clone_size: NA; cdr3_nt: TGTGCCATCAAAGTGGGATCCACAAACACCGGGGAGCTGTTTTTT; cdr3_aa: CAIKVGSTNTGELFF
d_call: TRBD2; j_call: TRBJ2-2; v_call: TRBV7-3; clone_size: few; cdr3_nt: TGTGCCAGCAGAGTTAGCGGGGGGAATGCCGGGGAGCTGTTTTTT; cdr3_aa: CASRVSGGNAGELFF
d_call: NA; j_call: TRBJ2-1; v_call: TRBV5-1; clone_size: NA; cdr3_nt: TGCGCCAGCAGCTTGGCTTTGTGGGGGGCTTACAATGAGCAGTTCTTC; cdr3_aa: CASSLALWGAYNEQFF
d_call: NA; j_call: TRBJ1-5; v_call: TRBV23-1; clone_size: NA; cdr3_nt: TGCGCCAGCAGTCAATCCGGCCTCCCGGGTCAGCCCCAGCATTTT; cdr3_aa: CASSQSGLPGQPQHF
d_call: NA; j_call: TRBJ1-2; v_call: TRBV10-3; clone_size: medium-sized; cdr3_nt: TGTGCCATCAGTGAGTCGGCGGTAAGGGATGGCTACACCTTC; cdr3_aa: CAISESAVRDGYTF
d_call: NA; j_call: TRBJ2-7; v_call: TRBV20-1; clone_size: NA; cdr3_nt: TGCAGTGTTGGGCCTTATGGATACGAGCAGTACTTC; cdr3_aa: CSVGPYGYEQYF
d_call: NA; j_call: TRBJ1-6; v_call: TRBV21-1; clone_size: many; cdr3_nt: TGTGCCAGCGCGACAGGGGCTAATTCACCCCTCCACTTT; cdr3_aa: CASATGANSPLHF
d_call: TRBD1; j_call: TRBJ1-2; v_call: TRBV19; clone_size: NA; cdr3_nt: TGTGCCAGTAGTACCTCCCAGAGAGTGGACAGGGCCCGGAGAGGCTACACCTTC; cdr3_aa: CASSTSQRVDRARRGYTF
d_call: NA; j_call: TRBJ2-7; v_call: TRBV21-1; clone_size: few; cdr3_nt: TGTGCCAGCAGCAAAGCCGTCGGCGCTTGGTGCAGTATGATGTTACGGGAATTCGAGCAGTACTTC; cdr3_aa: CASSKAVGAWCSMMLREFEQYF
d_call: NA; j_call: TRBJ2-5; v_call: TRBV20-1; clone_size: NA; cdr3_nt: TGCAGTGCTGGGGGTGCTTTGGGGCGATTTCAAGAGACCCAGTACTTC; cdr3_aa: CSAGGALGRFQETQYF